The source of this T cell receptor (beta chain) is a study of Graves' ophthalmopathy and Graves' hyperthyroidism. Amplification of TCR beta CDR3 regions used RNA transcripts. Amplification began with first-round RT-PCR using HTBI primers, then second-round multiplex PCR was performed. TCRdb re-called the multiplex PCR reads through MiXCR, storing one row per CDR3 protein. This sample carries around 660,000 distinct CDR3 sequences, under 50% of them seen once, and the ten largest clones take roughly 3.5%. At least ten counts were recorded for this clonotype. The V gene lost 5 bases and the J gene lost 8 bases, with 12 bases spanning the gap. This CDR3 is built from 13 residues. Germline-derived CDR1 and CDR2 are SGHDN and FVKESK.

V and J are TRBV14 and TRBJ1-4; the D gene is possibly TRBD1 (6 bases). The sequencing sample was made of peripheral blood. The sequence was collected from an adult man with Graves' ophthalmopathy. The CDR3 sequence: CASSYSTGEKLFF. The CDR3 DNA follows: TGTGCCAGCAGCTACTCAACAGGGGAAAAACTGTTTTTT. The full variable domain, completed using reference TRBV14 and TRBJ1-4, is EAGVTQFPSHSVIEKGQTVTLRCDPISGHDNLYWYRRVMGKEIKFLLHFVKESKQDESGMPNNRFLAERTGGTYSTLKVQPAELEDSGVYFCASSYSTGEKLFFGSGTQLSVL.